The T cell receptor (beta chain) under discussion was sequenced for a study of blood T cell repertoires in COVID-19. This clone was observed once. The method was immunoSEQ multiplex PCR; TCRdb's version includes in-frame clones alone and lacks a portion of them. The sample gives roughly 180,000 clones, approximately 80% of which show up once; roughly 10% is in the top ten. Trimming shortened V by 5 bases and J by 3 bases, and 11 bases separated the two germline ends. Germline-derived CDR1 and CDR2 are SGHRS and YFSETQ. The CDR3 consists of 13 residues. Specimen: PBMCs or T cells enriched from blood (not recorded which). This clonotype originated in a man aged 35 to 55 who had recovered from COVID-19. The V call is TRBV5-1, the J call TRBJ2-5; maybe TRBD1 (6 bases). CDR3 DNA: TGCGCCAGCAGAAAGGCAGGGGAAGAGACCCAGTACTTC. Residues: CASRKAGEETQYF. Together with reference TRBV5-1 and TRBJ2-5, the CDR3 gives the full variable domain: KAGVTQTPRYLIKTRGQQVTLSCSPISGHRSVSWYQQTPGQGLQFLFEYFSETQRNKGNFPGRFSGRQFSNSRSEMNVSTLELGDSALYLCASRKAGEETQYFGPGTRLLVL.